These 30 T cell receptor beta chains were sequenced from one sample in a study of cytomegalovirus exposure and HLA in healthy donors. The PCR was carried out with 60 Vbeta primers and 13 Jbeta primers. Method: immunoSEQ multiplex PCR; TCRdb's copy keeps in-frame clones and lacks some. The sample includes 75,000 to 90,000 clones, 75% to 90% of them seen just once. The sequenced material came from PBMCs. These receptors originate from a middle-aged man in good health and CMV-seropositive.

This clone was recorded once. J is TRBJ1-5 and V is TRBV6-9; no definite D call. The CDR3 loop spans 19 amino acids. Trimming pared 2 bases from V and 1 base from J, leaving 21 bases between. In germline, CDR1 is MNHGY, CDR2 SVAAGI. CDR3 sequence reads: CASSYKTTTTGSSNQPQHF. CDR3 nucleotide sequence: TGTGCCAGCAGTTATAAAACCACTACTACGGGGTCGAGCAATCAGCCCCAGCATTTT.

The J gene is TRBJ2-1, the V gene TRBV7-6, with D possibly matching TRBD2 (5 bases). CDR1 and CDR2 (germline): SGHVS, FNYEAQ. Trimming cost V 1 base and J 3 bases, with 10 bases left between them. There are 15 residues in the CDR3. CDR3 amino acids: CASSLGFSDYNEQFF. The CDR3 nucleotides are TGTGCCAGCAGCTTAGGATTTAGCGACTACAATGAGCAGTTCTTC.

The chain links TRBV7-6 to TRBJ1-4; perhaps TRBD1 as D (6 bases). V was cut by 1 base and J by 8 bases, with 14 bases left in between. This CDR3 contains 15 residues. Germline CDR1 SGHVS, CDR2 FNYEAQ. CDR3 coding DNA: TGTGCCAGCAGCTTAGGAGGGACACCGGCCGAAAAACTGTTTTTT. This codes for CASSLGGTPAEKLFF.

The chain uses TRBV5-1 and TRBJ2-7; maybe TRBD1 (5 bases). The germline CDR1 and CDR2 sequences are SGHRS and YFSETQ. V was clipped by 0 bases and J by 1 base, with 8 bases between them. The CDR3 loop spans 14 amino acids. For the CDR3, the DNA is TGCGCCAGCAGCTTGGCCAAGGGGTCCTACGAGCAGTACTTC. It codes for CASSLAKGSYEQYF.

This clone was seen just once. Additional DNA sequences in this sample encode the identical CDR3. This rearrangement joins TRBV9 to TRBJ1-5, with D maybe TRBD1 (5 bases). The germline gives CDR1 SGDLS, CDR2 YYNGEE. The CDR3 contains 15 residues. V lost 4 bases to trimming and J lost 3 bases, with 14 bases between them. The CDR3 DNA is TGTGCCAGCAGCAGTGGGGGAGGGACCAATCAGCCCCAGCATTTT. Translation gives CASSSGGGTNQPQHF.

V and J are TRBV2 and TRBJ2-1, with 9 bases matching TRBD1. In germline, CDR1 is SNHLY, CDR2 FYNNEI. Trimming removed 1 base from V and 9 bases from J; junction bases left unmatched: 7. The CDR3 runs 15 residues. The CDR3 spells CASSEEGTGLAEQFF. As DNA, the CDR3 is TGTGCCAGCAGTGAAGAGGGGACAGGGCTCGCTGAGCAGTTCTTC.

V and J are TRBV4-1 and TRBJ2-5, with D maybe TRBD2 (5 bases). The CDR3 extends over 19 amino acids. The germline gives CDR1 MGHRA, CDR2 YSYEKL. Deletions cut 0 bases from V and 3 bases from J, with 23 bases between. The chain's CDR3 is CASSQDRFRGITNEETQYF. For the CDR3, the DNA is TGCGCCAGCAGCCAAGATAGATTCCGGGGAATCACAAATGAAGAGACCCAGTACTTC.

The rearrangement joins TRBV6-1 to TRBJ2-2; tentative D call: TRBD2 (5 bases). Germline-derived CDR1 and CDR2 are MNHNS and SASEGT. CDR3 length: 15 residues. The ends were cut back, 8 bases at V and 0 bases at J, with 13 bases in the middle. The CDR3 region has the DNA TGTGCCAGCCTTCGGGGTCCTACGAACACCGGGGAGCTGTTTTTT. Amino acid sequence: CASLRGPTNTGELFF.

The table lists this clone with a count of one. This rearrangement joins TRBV27 to TRBJ1-5; 8 nucleotides agree with TRBD1. Germline assignment: CDR1 MNHEY and CDR2 SMNVEV (reference sequence). The CDR3 runs 14 residues. The V and J ends lost 4 bases and 3 bases, in that order; junction bases with no gene match: 2. CDR3 amino acids: CASSWTGFNQPQHF. The CDR3 DNA sequence: TGTGCCAGCAGTTGGACAGGGTTCAATCAGCCCCAGCATTTT.

The chain links TRBV7-2 to TRBJ2-6; 10 positions agree with TRBD2. The ends lost 5 bases at V and 0 bases at J; junction bases unmatched: 4. Germline assignment: CDR1 SGHTA and CDR2 FQGNSA. This CDR3 spans 17 amino acids. CDR3 region: CASSELAGSSGANVLTF. As DNA, the CDR3 is TGTGCCAGCAGCGAACTAGCGGGGAGCTCTGGGGCCAACGTCCTGACTTTC.

The genes are TRBV19 and TRBJ2-5, with a possible D match to TRBD2 (6 bases). Germline V CDR1 and CDR2: LNHDA, SQIVND (reference sequence). The CDR3 covers 14 residues. V lost 3 bases, J lost 1 base, and 9 bases lay in between. The CDR3: CASSMYGGQETQYF. The DNA for the CDR3 is TGTGCCAGTAGTATGTACGGGGGCCAAGAGACCCAGTACTTC.

The CDR3, as DNA: TGTGCCAGCAGCCCAGGGTGGTCAGGACAGGGGTATAATTCACCCCTCCACTTT. It encodes CASSPGWSGQGYNSPLHF. This rearrangement joins TRBV7-6 to TRBJ1-6; 9 bases fit TRBD1. The ends lost 5 bases at V and 4 bases at J; junction bases unmatched: 12. Looked up from germline, CDR1 is SGHVS and CDR2 is FNYEAQ. The CDR3 has 18 amino acids.

This chain joins TRBV30 and TRBJ1-2; 7 positions agree with TRBD1. Germline CDR1 reads GTSNPN; CDR2 reads SVGIG (reference sequence). The CDR3 runs 14 residues. The junction had 5 bases not matched to a gene; V was cut back by 0 bases and J by 4 bases. CDR3: CAWSVRGQRYGYTF. CDR3 DNA sequence: TGTGCCTGGAGTGTACGGGGACAGCGCTATGGCTACACCTTC.

The gene calls are TRBV5-1 and TRBJ2-5; the match to TRBD1 covers 8 bases. The germline V gene encodes CDR1 SGHRS and CDR2 YFSETQ. This CDR3 is built from 16 residues. V dropped 4 bases and J dropped 2; count of bases not matched to a gene: 10. CDR3: CASSPGRGPRQETQYF. The CDR3 DNA reads as TGCGCCAGCAGCCCCGGCAGGGGGCCCCGACAAGAGACCCAGTACTTC.

In its sample, this clone was seen once. This chain links TRBV4-1 with TRBJ1-4; no clear D gene. V lost 3 bases to trimming and J lost 8 bases, with 10 bases between them. Per the germline V gene, CDR1 is MGHRA and CDR2 is YSYEKL. The CDR3 runs 13 residues. In DNA form, the CDR3 reads TGCGCCAGCAGCCAGGCTGATTCGGAAAAACTGTTTTTT. Translating it yields CASSQADSEKLFF.

The V and J genes are TRBV18 and TRBJ2-5; a possible D gene is TRBD1 (5 bases). V was cut by 2 bases and J by 2 bases, with 9 bases left in between. CDR3 length: 14 amino acids. Germline loops: CDR1 KGHSH, CDR2 LQKENI. The CDR3 DNA is TGTGCCAGCTCACCAGCTCAGGGTCAAGAGACCCAGTACTTC. Translation: CASSPAQGQETQYF.

The genes are TRBV5-1 and TRBJ2-5, with TRBD1 identical over 7 bases. The CDR3 loop spans 15 amino acids. Germline V gene data show CDR1 as SGHRS and CDR2 as YFSETQ. The junction had 9 bases not matched to a gene; V was cut back by 5 bases and J by 2 bases. This chain's CDR3 is CASSRTGAVQETQYF. As DNA, the CDR3 is TGCGCCAGCAGTAGAACAGGGGCCGTACAAGAGACCCAGTACTTC.

The chain is built from TRBV27 and TRBJ1-4, with D unresolved. This CDR3 is 13 amino acids long. Between the trimmed V and J ends, which lost 2 bases and 6 bases, there was a span of 7 bases. The germline V gene has CDR1 MNHEY and CDR2 SMNVEV (reference sequence). CDR3 residues: CASSLVGDEKLFF. The CDR3 nucleotides read TGTGCCAGCAGTTTAGTGGGAGATGAAAAACTGTTTTTT.

V and J are TRBV7-9 and TRBJ1-2; unclear D gene. Germline V gene lookup returns CDR1 SEHNR and CDR2 FQNEAQ (reference sequence). V lost 1 base, J lost 7 bases, and 7 bases lay in between. CDR3 length: 12 amino acids. The CDR3 nucleotides read TGTGCCAGCAGCTTAGGGCAGGTTGGCTACACCTTC. This translates into CASSLGQVGYTF. Using reference TRBV7-9 and TRBJ1-2 for the parts outside the CDR3, the full variable domain is DTGVSQNPRHKITKRGQNVTFRCDPISEHNRLYWYRQTLGQGPEFLTYFQNEAQLEKSRLLSDRFSAERPKGSFSTLEIQRTEQGDSAMYLCASSLGQVGYTFGSGTRLTVV.

A few counts support this clone. This chain uses TRBV4-2 with TRBJ1-4; TRBD1 agrees at 10 bases. Germline CDR1 LGHNA, CDR2 YNFKEQ. The CDR3 loop spans 15 amino acids. With V trimmed by 4 bases and J by 8 bases, 7 bases remained unmatched. CDR3 in amino acids: CASSRTGGVREKLFF. The CDR3 DNA reads TGTGCCAGCAGCCGGACAGGGGGAGTGCGAGAAAAACTGTTTTTT.

The V gene is TRBV9, the J gene TRBJ2-3; 8 bases are shared with TRBD2. The CDR3 is 14 amino acids. The germline V gene has CDR1 SGDLS and CDR2 YYNGEE. V dropped 0 bases and J dropped 8; count of bases not matched to a gene: 5. The CDR3 loop reads CASSVGPAGVTQYF. For the CDR3, the DNA is TGTGCCAGCAGCGTAGGTCCAGCGGGGGTTACGCAGTATTTT. Based on the CDR3 plus reference TRBV9 and TRBJ2-3, the full variable domain is DSGVTQTPKHLITATGQRVTLRCSPRSGDLSVYWYQQSLDQGLQFLIQYYNGEERAKGNILERFSAQQFPDLHSELNLSSLELGDSALYFCASSVGPAGVTQYFGPGTRLTVL.

The chain has TRBV5-1 and TRBJ2-1; 12 positions match TRBD2. Unmatched junction bases numbered 8, after V lost 4 bases and J lost 3 bases. Per germline, CDR1 SGHRS and CDR2 YFSETQ. The CDR3 consists of 17 residues. CDR3 region: CASSKRGTSGFYNEQFF. The DNA for the CDR3 is TGCGCCAGCAGCAAACGAGGGACTAGCGGGTTCTACAATGAGCAGTTCTTC.

The V gene is TRBV15, the J gene TRBJ1-1; D call uncertain. The CDR3 contains 15 residues. V lost 6 bases and J lost 5, with 19 bases in between. The germline CDR1 and CDR2 sequences are LNHNV and YYDKDF (reference sequence). CDR3 coding DNA: TGTGCCACCAGACCATCAGACATCCCCCGTACTGAAGCTTTCTTT. As protein: CATRPSDIPRTEAFF. The whole variable domain, filled in from reference TRBV15 and TRBJ1-1, reads DAMVIQNPRYQVTQFGKPVTLSCSQTLNHNVMYWYQQKSSQAPKLLFHYYDKDFNNEADTPDNFQSRRPNTSFCFLDIRSPGLGDTAMYLCATRPSDIPRTEAFFGQGTRLTVV.

This clone turned up a few times. V gene TRBV10-2 combines with J gene TRBJ2-3; 7 nucleotides line up with TRBD2. J gave up 2 bases and V 10 bases, and 12 bases lay outside the gene matches. Germline V gives CDR1 WSHSY, CDR2 SAAADI. The CDR3 sequence is 15 residues long. CDR3: CATSLSGEHTDTQYF. In DNA form, the CDR3 reads TGCGCCACTTCCTTAAGCGGGGAGCACACAGATACGCAGTATTTT.

Remarks on this clone: At one boundary the junction diverges from the germline segment, which might be a read error. Here the CDR3 reads CSARDGGELVF. CDR3 coding DNA: TGCAGTGCTAGAGATGGGGGGGAGCTGGTTTTT. The chain employs TRBV20-1 and TRBJ2-2; 7 bases are a match to TRBD2. Germline V CDR1 and CDR2: DFQATT, SNEGSKA (reference sequence). The CDR3 contains 11 residues.

The chain recombines TRBV28 with TRBJ2-7, with TRBD1 matching over 8 bases. The V segment lost 8 bases and the J segment 3 bases; nucleotides outside the gene matches: 9. There are 14 residues in the CDR3. Germline V gene lookup returns CDR1 MDHEN and CDR2 SYDVKM. The CDR3 DNA is TGTGCCAGCGGGATCACTGGACAGGGCTACGAGCAGTACTTC. Translation: CASGITGQGYEQYF.

V usage is TRBV5-1 and J usage is TRBJ2-3; unclear D gene. The CDR3 has 13 amino acids. The V end was cut by 1 base, the J end by 3 bases, with 6 bases between. Per germline, CDR1 SGHRS and CDR2 YFSETQ. The CDR3 DNA is TGCGCCAGCAGCTTGCCGACAACAGATACGCAGTATTTT. It is translated as CASSLPTTDTQYF. The entire variable domain, with the rest obtained from reference TRBV5-1 and TRBJ2-3, is as follows: KAGVTQTPRYLIKTRGQQVTLSCSPISGHRSVSWYQQTPGQGLQFLFEYFSETQRNKGNFPGRFSGRQFSNSRSEMNVSTLELGDSALYLCASSLPTTDTQYFGPGTRLTVL.

V and J are TRBV30 and TRBJ1-4; 8 bases match TRBD1. The CDR3 has 14 residues. Germline CDR1 is GTSNPN and CDR2 is SVGIG (reference sequence). Trimming at V came to 0 bases and at J to 3 bases, leaving 0 bases not matched to a gene. Written as DNA, the CDR3 is TGTGCCTGGAGTGTACAGGGGGCTAATGAAAAACTGTTTTTT. This translates into CAWSVQGANEKLFF.

This clone was observed once. CDR3: CASSPDWAETQYF. The DNA for the CDR3 is TGTGCCAGCAGCCCGGACTGGGCGGAGACCCAGTACTTC. The chain joins TRBV7-3 to TRBJ2-5; weak D call: TRBD2 (5 bases). This CDR3 comprises 13 residues. V gave up 5 bases and J gave up 5 bases, with 12 bases separating them. Germline CDR1 SGHTA, CDR2 FQGTGA.

The chain combines TRBV5-1 with TRBJ2-7, with a weak D call TRBD2 (6 bases). There are 13 residues in the CDR3. Germline CDR1 SGHRS, CDR2 YFSETQ. The V and J ends lost 2 bases and 5 bases respectively, with 11 bases between them. DNA for the CDR3: TGCGCCAGCAGCTTCGGACTAACTGACGAGCAGTACTTC. Translating gives CASSFGLTDEQYF. Supplemented by reference TRBV5-1 and TRBJ2-7, the full variable domain reads KAGVTQTPRYLIKTRGQQVTLSCSPISGHRSVSWYQQTPGQGLQFLFEYFSETQRNKGNFPGRFSGRQFSNSRSEMNVSTLELGDSALYLCASSFGLTDEQYFGPGTRLTVT.